This is a list of T cell receptor beta chains from one sample in a study of OX40 agonist ivuxolimab in advanced cancers. Assay used: immunoSEQ multiplex PCR; TCRdb lists only in-frame clones, some missing. The sample has just over 30,000 clones, 86% seen once. This specimen consisted of CD4+ or CD8+ T cells sorted from blood, obtained in a trial of the OX40 agonist ivuxolimab. Receptor source: an adult with an advanced solid tumor such as melanoma, head and neck, liver or kidney cancer. Each CDR3 is given with its conserved first and last residue. Fields, in order: D gene, V gene, J gene, clone size, CDR3 protein, CDR3 DNA. A D gene is named only where the DNA matches it firmly. Size values are once, few and many counts, or a class for expanded clones, and some rows have none.

>.|TRBV28|TRBJ2-2|.
CASSLGTGELFF
TGTGCCAGCAGCTTAGGGACCGGGGAGCTGTTTTTT
>.|TRBV2|TRBJ2-2|once
CASTPGGNGELFF
TGTGCCAGCACCCCAGGGGGGAACGGGGAGCTGTTTTTT
>.|TRBV7-9|TRBJ1-1|once
CASSSNWGMNTEAFF
TGTGCCAGCAGCTCCAATTGGGGTATGAACACTGAAGCTTTCTTT
>.|TRBV19|TRBJ1-1|.
CASSMGSTEAFF
TGTGCCAGTAGCATGGGGAGCACTGAAGCTTTCTTT
>.|TRBV6-5|TRBJ2-7|few
CASSYGRASEQYF
TGTGCCAGCAGTTATGGCAGGGCAAGCGAGCAGTACTTC
>.|TRBV5-1|TRBJ2-1|.
CASSSGNEGNEQFF
TGCGCCAGCAGCTCGGGGAATGAGGGGAATGAGCAGTTCTTC
>.|TRBV4-3|TRBJ2-1|.
CASSPNMDPYNEQFF
TGCGCCAGCAGCCCGAACATGGACCCTTACAATGAGCAGTTCTTC
>.|TRBV27|TRBJ1-1|.
CASSFGGGPTEAFF
TGTGCCAGCAGTTTCGGGGGGGGGCCCACTGAAGCTTTCTTT
>TRBD2|TRBV30|TRBJ2-2|.
CAWGKRLAGVKGGELFF
TGTGCCTGGGGCAAGCGACTAGCGGGAGTGAAGGGCGGGGAGCTGTTTTTT
>TRBD1|TRBV25-1|TRBJ1-2|.
CASSDSQGYYGYTF
TGTGCCAGCAGTGATTCACAGGGGTACTATGGCTACACCTTC
>TRBD1|TRBV7-6|TRBJ2-7|.
CASSQGQGVTYEQYF
TGTGCCAGCAGCCAAGGACAGGGTGTAACCTACGAGCAGTACTTC
>.|TRBV5-6|TRBJ2-5|.
CASSLRGREETQYF
TGTGCCAGCAGCTTAAGGGGCCGGGAAGAGACCCAGTACTTC
>.|TRBV19|TRBJ2-7|.
CASLGWNRVGYEQYF
TGTGCCAGTCTCGGTTGGAACAGGGTGGGGTACGAGCAGTACTTC
>TRBD1|TRBV28|TRBJ2-7|few
CASIAVGGKDEQYF
TGTGCCAGCATCGCGGTAGGGGGCAAGGACGAGCAGTACTTC
>TRBD1|TRBV28|TRBJ2-4|.
CASSLADRGNIQYF
TGTGCCAGCAGTTTAGCGGACAGGGGAAACATTCAGTACTTC
>.|TRBV5-1|TRBJ1-1|once
CASSLYQRNTEAFF
TGCGCCAGCAGCTTGTATCAGAGGAACACTGAAGCTTTCTTT
>.|TRBV30|TRBJ2-1|.
CAWSLPSQEWSVRFF
TGTGCCTGGAGCCTTCCTTCTCAGGAATGGTCGGTTCGGTTCTTC
>.|TRBV29-1|TRBJ2-7|.
CSVTGATYEQYF
TGCAGCGTAACCGGGGCGACCTACGAGCAGTACTTC
>TRBD1|TRBV27|TRBJ1-5|.
CASSLQGVGNQPQHF
TGTGCCAGCAGTTTACAGGGGGTAGGCAATCAGCCCCAGCATTTT
>.|TRBV19|TRBJ2-7|.
CASSINVLRGYEQYF
TGTGCCAGTAGTATTAACGTTTTACGGGGCTACGAGCAGTACTTC
>.|TRBV4-1|TRBJ1-2|.
CASSQDWGGRDYGYTF
TGCGCCAGCAGCCAAGATTGGGGGGGGCGAGACTATGGCTACACCTTC
>.|TRBV28|TRBJ1-2|.
CASSPGQNYGYTF
TGTGCCAGCAGTCCCGGACAGAACTATGGCTACACCTTC
>TRBD1|TRBV6-4|TRBJ2-1|.
CASSDKGQGHFF
TGTGCCAGCAGTGACAAGGGACAGGGTCACTTCTTC
>TRBD1|TRBV6-6|TRBJ2-7|few
CASSSIGTGYEQYF
TGTGCCAGCAGTTCAATAGGGACAGGTTACGAGCAGTACTTC
>.|TRBV27|TRBJ2-7|few
CASSALRVEGYEQYF
TGTGCCAGCAGTGCCCTAAGGGTAGAAGGGTACGAGCAGTACTTC
>TRBD2|TRBV5-6|TRBJ2-7|.
CASSSSSGSYEQYF
TGTGCCAGCTCATCCTCTAGCGGTTCCTACGAGCAGTACTTC
>.|TRBV4-3|TRBJ2-2|.
CASSQEGGHGTGELFF
TGCGCCAGCAGCCAAGAAGGGGGGCATGGCACCGGGGAGCTGTTTTTT
>TRBD1|TRBV15|TRBJ2-2|.
CATSTPTGNSGELFF
TGTGCCACCTCGACGCCGACAGGGAATTCGGGGGAGCTGTTTTTT
>TRBD1|TRBV5-5|TRBJ2-5|.
CASKWTGGGEETQYF
TGTGCCAGCAAATGGACAGGGGGGGGCGAAGAGACCCAGTACTTC
>.|TRBV9|TRBJ2-2|.
CASSGYTGELFF
TGTGCCAGCAGCGGGTACACCGGGGAGCTGTTTTTT
>.|TRBV2|TRBJ2-3|.
CASSSGPNTDTQYF
TGTGCCAGCAGCTCGGGGCCTAACACAGATACGCAGTATTTT
>.|TRBV4-3|TRBJ2-1|.
CASSPGLSSGGEQFF
TGCGCCAGCAGCCCGGGACTTTCTTCGGGTGGTGAGCAGTTCTTC
>.|TRBV2|TRBJ2-7|once
CASSWNYGYEQYF
TGTGCCAGCTCCTGGAACTATGGGTACGAGCAGTACTTC
>TRBD1|TRBV7-9|TRBJ1-1|.
CASSPPQGADTEAFF
TGTGCCAGCAGCCCACCACAGGGGGCGGATACTGAAGCTTTCTTT
>TRBD2|TRBV27|TRBJ2-7|.
CASSLGSGIYEQYF
TGTGCCAGCAGTTTGGGCAGCGGGATTTACGAGCAGTACTTC
>TRBD1|TRBV28|TRBJ2-7|.
CASSNRGRTYEQYF
TGTGCCAGCAGTAACAGGGGCCGAACATACGAGCAGTACTTC
>.|TRBV28|TRBJ1-4|.
CASSPGGGSHEKELFF
TGTGCCAGCAGTCCGGGGGGTGGCTCGCATGAAAAGGAACTGTTTTTT
>.|TRBV19|TRBJ2-7|.
CASSSGSENEQYF
TGTGCCAGTAGTTCAGGATCGGAGAACGAGCAGTACTTC
>.|TRBV27|TRBJ1-5|.
CASSFSGQPQHF
TGTGCCAGCAGTTTCTCGGGTCAGCCCCAGCATTTT
>.|TRBV28|TRBJ1-5|few
CASSSGTAQPQHF
TGTGCCAGCAGTTCCGGGACGGCTCAGCCCCAGCATTTT
>.|TRBV5-8|TRBJ1-6|.
CASSWGQSNSPLHF
TGTGCCAGCAGCTGGGGGCAGTCAAATTCACCCCTCCACTTT
>.|TRBV7-8|TRBJ2-7|.
CASSSGQTYEQYF
TGTGCCAGCAGCTCGGGGCAGACCTACGAGCAGTACTTC
>TRBD1|TRBV27|TRBJ1-2|.
CASSPGQGGGYTF
TGTGCCAGCAGTCCTGGACAGGGCGGCGGCTACACCTTC